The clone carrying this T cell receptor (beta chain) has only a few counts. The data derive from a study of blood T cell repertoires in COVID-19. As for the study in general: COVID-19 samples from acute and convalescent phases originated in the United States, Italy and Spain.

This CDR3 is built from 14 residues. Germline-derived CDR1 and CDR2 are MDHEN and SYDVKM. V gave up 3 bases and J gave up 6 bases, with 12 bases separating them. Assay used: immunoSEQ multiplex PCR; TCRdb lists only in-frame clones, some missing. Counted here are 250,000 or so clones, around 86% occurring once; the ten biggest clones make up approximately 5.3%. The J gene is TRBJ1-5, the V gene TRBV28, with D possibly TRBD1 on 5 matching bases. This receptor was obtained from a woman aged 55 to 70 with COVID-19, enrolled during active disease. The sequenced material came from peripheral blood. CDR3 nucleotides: TGTGCCAGCAGTTTTGGGGGGGGTGGTCAGCCCCAGCATTTT. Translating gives CASSFGGGGQPQHF.